These 10 T cell receptor beta chains came from one sample sequenced in a study of blood T cell repertoires in COVID-19. Only in-frame clones appear in the TCRdb table, and some are missing; sequencing was by immunoSEQ multiplex PCR. The profile shows 75,000 to 100,000 clones, 81% of them singletons. Material for sequencing was peripheral blood. The receptors stem from an elderly woman with acute or convalescent COVID-19.

CDR3 nucleotides: TGCAGCGTTGAAGACCCAGGGCGTGAGCAGTTCTTC. Translated: CSVEDPGREQFF. V is TRBV29-1 and J is TRBJ2-1; a possible D gene is TRBD1 (5 bases). Per germline, CDR1 SQVTM and CDR2 ANQGSEA. The V end was cut by 0 bases, the J end by 9 bases, with 9 bases between. The length of the CDR3 is 12 residues.

The chain joins TRBV5-1 to TRBJ2-2, with D uncertain. From germline, CDR1 is SGHRS and CDR2 YFSETQ. CDR3 length equals 15 residues. V lost 0 bases to trimming and J lost 4 bases, with 10 bases between them. The CDR3 sequence is CASSLELRSTGELFF. The CDR3 DNA reads as TGCGCCAGCAGCTTGGAACTCAGGTCCACCGGGGAGCTGTTTTTT.

This clone was found a few times. The V and J genes are TRBV11-2 and TRBJ1-4; D uncertain. The CDR3 consists of 15 residues. Germline CDR1 and CDR2: SGHAT and FQNNGV. V lost 4 bases and J 0 bases, leaving 9 bases between the germline ends. CDR3: CASSYGDSTNEKLFF. The CDR3 DNA is TGTGCCAGCAGCTACGGAGACTCAACTAATGAAAAACTGTTTTTT. Full variable domain (outside the CDR3, taken from reference TRBV11-2 and TRBJ1-4): EAGVAQSPRYKIIEKRQSVAFWCNPISGHATLYWYQQILGQGPKLLIQFQNNGVVDDSQLPKDRFSAERLKGVDSTLKIQPAKLEDSAVYLCASSYGDSTNEKLFFGSGTQLSVL.

This clone has a single count. The V gene is TRBV19, the J gene TRBJ2-5; 15 bases are shared with TRBD2. The junction had 2 bases not matched to a gene; V was cut back by 6 bases and J by 3 bases. There are 15 residues in the CDR3. Germline loops: CDR1 LNHDA, CDR2 SQIVND (reference sequence). The CDR3 protein is CASSGLAGGEETQYF. In DNA form, the CDR3 reads TGTGCCAGTAGCGGACTAGCGGGGGGGGAAGAGACCCAGTACTTC.

V usage is TRBV5-1 and J usage is TRBJ1-2, with D possibly being TRBD1 (6 bases). This CDR3 spans 14 amino acids. Trimming took off 0 bases at V and 8 bases at J, with 14 bases between the two ends. From germline, CDR1 is SGHRS and CDR2 YFSETQ. CDR3 nucleotides: TGCGCCAGCAGCTTGGGCGGCACAGGGACAGGCTACACCTTC. Translation: CASSLGGTGTGYTF.

The chain is built from TRBV28 and TRBJ1-1; 7 nucleotides line up with TRBD1. CDR3 length equals 14 residues. V lost 3 bases, J lost 0 bases, and 1 base stayed unmatched. Germline lookup yields CDR1 MDHEN and CDR2 SYDVKM. DNA of the CDR3: TGTGCCAGCAGTTTGGGACAGATGAACACTGAAGCTTTCTTT. This sequence encodes CASSLGQMNTEAFF.

As DNA, the CDR3 is TGTGCCAGCAGTCGCGGACAGGGGGAGGTCGAGACCCAGTACTTC. It yields the protein CASSRGQGEVETQYF. This rearrangement joins TRBV6-2 or TRBV6-3 to TRBJ2-5; the match to TRBD1 covers 10 bases. The V segment lost 5 bases and the J segment 5 bases; nucleotides outside the gene matches: 8. CDR1 MNHEY and CDR2 SVGEGT come from the germline V gene. This CDR3 has 15 residues.

The CDR3: CASSFQGAGGETQYF. For the CDR3, the DNA is TGCGCCAGCAGCTTTCAAGGAGCCGGAGGAGAGACCCAGTACTTC. This chain joins TRBV5-1 and TRBJ2-5; D might be TRBD2 (5 bases). The CDR3 length is 15 residues. V was cut by 2 bases and J by 4 bases, with 15 bases left in between. CDR1 and CDR2 (germline): SGHRS, YFSETQ.

This chain uses TRBV9 with TRBJ2-7, with D possibly being TRBD2 (5 bases). Per the germline V gene, CDR1 is SGDLS and CDR2 is YYNGEE. The CDR3 sequence is 14 residues long. V was clipped by 6 bases and J by 2 bases, with 15 bases between them. CDR3 nucleotide sequence: TGTGCCAGCAAACGGTCGGGGTTCCCCTACGAGCAGTACGTC. Its translation is CASKRSGFPYEQYV.

The gene calls are TRBV20-1 and TRBJ1-6; D perhaps matches TRBD1 (5 bases). Trimming stripped 3 bases from V and 7 bases from J, with 10 bases between. CDR1 DFQATT and CDR2 SNEGSKA come from the germline V gene (reference sequence). The CDR3 consists of 13 residues. This CDR3 reads CSASAGPNSPLHF. For the CDR3, the DNA is TGCAGTGCTAGTGCAGGGCCGAATTCACCCCTCCACTTT.